The sequence of this T cell receptor (beta chain) was determined in a study of read filtering for tumor transcriptome and immune sequencing. Study background: DNase treatment preceded whole-transcriptome library preparation. IR-seq gave about 4.05 to 11 million TCR reads per sample; RNA-seq gave roughly 80 to 1273.

Molecular barcoded adaptors covering alpha/delta and beta/gamma chains were used on approximately 400 ng RNA. TCRdb re-analysed the reads in MiXCR, keeping a single row per CDR3 protein. This table has 30,000 to 40,000 distinct CDR3 sequences, roughly 15% appearing once. Deletions cut 8 bases from V and 1 base from J, with 26 bases between. The CDR3 is 18 amino acids. In germline, CDR1 is KGHSH, CDR2 LQKENI. The sequenced material came from a population of CD138-negative cells sorted from bone marrow. The V and J genes are TRBV18 and TRBJ2-5; D is possibly TRBD1 or TRBD2 (6 bases each). The origin of this receptor is a donor aged 40 or over with multiple myeloma. The CDR3 nucleotides read TGTGCCAGCCCGTGGCAGCCAACTCGGGGGCCTTGCCAAGAGACCCAGTACTTC. Translating it yields CASPWQPTRGPCQETQYF. The whole variable domain, remainder taken from reference TRBV18 and TRBJ2-5, is NAGVMQNPRHLVRRRGQEARLRCSPMKGHSHVYWYRQLPEEGLKFMVYLQKENIIDESGMPKERFSAEFPKEGPSILRIQQVVRGDSAAYFCASPWQPTRGPCQETQYFGPGTRLLVL.